This note documents a single T cell receptor (beta chain) sequence. This CDR3 contains 18 residues. Germline CDR1 and CDR2: MGHRA and YSYEKL. Trimming pared 4 bases from V and 0 bases from J, leaving 19 bases between. The source of the sample is a study of shared clonotypes between healthy human individuals. TCRdb keeps only in-frame clones here, not all; method: immunoSEQ multiplex PCR. The table includes about 1.9 million clones, 93% detected once. Selected positively for CCR7 and CD45RO-negative, naive CD8 cells excluded terminally differentiated effector memory CD45RA+ cells. The sequencing sample was made of naive CD8+ T cells from PBMCs. This TCR derives from a man between 18 and 29 years old in good health. Some clones in this sample may be carry-over from other donors' samples. The chain joins TRBV4-1 to TRBJ2-1, with a possible D match to TRBD2 (7 bases). CDR3 nucleotides: TGCGCCAGCAGCCGACAGGCCGGTCTAGCGGTCTCCTACAATGAGCAGTTCTTC. It encodes CASSRQAGLAVSYNEQFF.